Listed here are 8 T cell receptor beta chains from one sample, sequenced in a study of post-analysis software for immune sequencing data. Study results and caveats: Among roughly 5 TRBV segments more frequent in patients than controls were TRBV5-6, TRBV5-1 and TRBV20-1.

Carried by the TCR beta cDNA libraries were unique molecular identifiers. A single record per CDR3 protein comes from TCRdb applying MiXCR to the PCR reads. Found here are roughly 800,000 distinct CDR3 sequences, less than 35% of them singletons; the top ten hold around 0.6%. Their recognized antigens are unknown. The sample was blood. The receptor set was obtained from a girl aged 5-17 years with multiple sclerosis.

Note on this clonotype: The junction shows a germline mismatch at one end, possibly a read error. This chain joins TRBV6-5 and TRBJ2-7, with D unresolved. Per germline, CDR1 MNHEY and CDR2 SVGAGI. This CDR3 contains 15 residues. DNA for the CDR3: TGTGCCAGCAGTTACTCCATGGCGAGTTCCTGCGAGCAGTACTTC. Amino acids: CASSYSMASSCEQYF.

The rearrangement links TRBV20-1 to TRBJ2-3; the match to TRBD2 covers 10 bases. Germline assignment: CDR1 DFQATT and CDR2 SNEGSKA (reference sequence). V was clipped by 6 bases and J by 0 bases; unmatched bases: 12. There are 17 residues in the CDR3. CDR3 sequence: CSATTSGKLSSTDTQYF. The CDR3 DNA sequence: TGCAGTGCAACAACTAGCGGGAAGTTATCTAGCACAGATACGCAGTATTTT.

The J gene is TRBJ1-6, the V gene TRBV7-2, with D uncertain. This CDR3 has 12 residues. V lost 0 bases, J lost 14 bases, and 8 bases lay in between. Germline V gene sequence: CDR1 SGHTA, CDR2 FQGNSA. The CDR3 reads CASSLASGTLHF. DNA of the CDR3: TGTGCCAGCAGCTTAGCGTCCGGGACCCTCCACTTT.

This clonotype was counted a few times. The rearrangement links TRBV20-1 to TRBJ1-2; D uncertain. V was cut by 3 bases and J by 8 bases, with 16 bases left in between. CDR1 and CDR2 (germline): DFQATT, SNEGSKA (reference sequence). The CDR3 length is 13 residues. The CDR3 here is CSARNSRLTGYTF. The DNA of the CDR3 is TGCAGTGCTAGGAACTCGCGTCTGACAGGCTACACCTTC.

This clonotype was detected only a few times. The rearrangement links TRBV20-1 to TRBJ2-3, with D perhaps matching TRBD1 (6 bases). The V end was cut by 7 bases, the J end by 2 bases, with 13 bases between. There are 13 residues in the CDR3. Germline V CDR1 and CDR2: DFQATT, SNEGSKA (reference sequence). For the CDR3, the DNA is TGCAGTGTTTGGGGACATAACACAGATACGCAGTATTTT. Protein product: CSVWGHNTDTQYF.

V is TRBV7-8 and J is TRBJ1-5; 9 bases line up with TRBD1. Germline V gives CDR1 SGHVS, CDR2 FQNEAQ. V gave up 6 bases and J gave up 6 bases; unmatched junction bases: 6. The CDR3 is 14 residues long. CDR3 residues: CASSPNRGRQPQHF. The DNA of the CDR3 is TGTGCCAGCAGTCCGAACAGGGGGCGTCAGCCCCAGCATTTT.

The rearrangement links TRBV4-1 to TRBJ2-4; 8 nucleotides line up with TRBD1. The DNA end is more similar to TRBJ2-5, so the J call may be wrong. The CDR3 consists of 15 residues. Per germline, CDR1 MGHRA and CDR2 YSYEKL. The CDR3 sequence is CASGTTGAVGETQYF. Written as DNA, the CDR3 is TGCGCCAGCGGCACGACAGGGGCCGTCGGGGAGACCCAGTACTTC.

The chain combines TRBV3-1 with TRBJ1-1; D remains unclear. V was cut by 1 base and J by 5 bases, with 14 bases left in between. Germline CDR1 LGHDT, CDR2 YNNKEL (reference sequence). The CDR3 consists of 15 residues. Here the CDR3 DNA reads TGTGCCAGCAGCCAAGCAAGGTTGGTGGGGACTGAAGCTTTCTTT. It specifies CASSQARLVGTEAFF. The variable domain in full, with the rest retrieved from reference TRBV3-1 and TRBJ1-1, is DTAVSQTPKYLVTQMGNDKSIKCEQNLGHDTMYWYKQDSKKFLKIMFSYNNKELIINETVPNRFSPKSPDKAHLNLHINSLELGDSAVYFCASSQARLVGTEAFFGQGTRLTVV.